This T cell receptor beta chain appears in the sequencing data of a study of blood T cell repertoires in COVID-19. The CDR3 runs to 14 residues. Germline V lookup: CDR1 LNHDA, CDR2 SQIVND (reference sequence). The V gene lost 11 bases and the J gene lost 9 bases, with 20 bases spanning the gap. Assay: immunoSEQ multiplex PCR; the TCRdb copy retains only in-frame clones and omits some. Of around 400,000 clones listed, roughly nine tenths are singletons. The chain is built from TRBV19 and TRBJ1-6; tentative D call: TRBD1 (5 bases). What was sequenced was PBMCs or T cells enriched from blood (not recorded which). This TCR was recovered from a woman aged 40 to 55 who had been exposed to COVID-19. The CDR3 DNA is TGTGCCTCAGCGGTGAGGCGGGGGGGTTCACCCCTCCACTTT. Protein: CASAVRRGGSPLHF.